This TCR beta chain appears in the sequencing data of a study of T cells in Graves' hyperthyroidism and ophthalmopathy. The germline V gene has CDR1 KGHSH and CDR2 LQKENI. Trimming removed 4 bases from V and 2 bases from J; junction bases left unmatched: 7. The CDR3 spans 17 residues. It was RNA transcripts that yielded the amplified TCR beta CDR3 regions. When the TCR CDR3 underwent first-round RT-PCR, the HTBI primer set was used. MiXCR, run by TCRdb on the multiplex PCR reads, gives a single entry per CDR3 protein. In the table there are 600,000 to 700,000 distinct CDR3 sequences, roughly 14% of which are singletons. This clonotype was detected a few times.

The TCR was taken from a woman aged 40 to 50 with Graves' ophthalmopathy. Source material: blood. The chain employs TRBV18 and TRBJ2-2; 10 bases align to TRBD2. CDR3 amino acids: CASSLKLAGNNTGELFF. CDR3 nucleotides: TGTGCCAGCTCACTAAAACTAGCGGGAAATAACACCGGGGAGCTGTTTTTT.